This T cell receptor (beta chain) appears in the sequencing data of a study of blood T cell repertoires in COVID-19. Overall study context: Collection of acute and convalescent COVID-19 samples took place in the United States, Italy and Spain. PBMCs, B-cell-depleted T cells, or T cells were the source of the cDNA or gDNA that made up the material.

Original processing methods: Estimates of nucleated cell counts were drawn from the amplification of reference gene primers. Using immunoSEQ multiplex PCR, the repertoire was profiled, and TCRdb retains in-frame clones only, with some absent. V and J calls plus clone size are reproduced from that table; the DNA served to infer D and trimming. The table has approximately 70,000 clones, about 87% seen once. Germline CDR1 reads SGHDN; CDR2 reads FVKESK. The V and J ends lost 5 bases and 4 bases respectively, with 8 bases between them. The CDR3 spans 12 residues. The chain combines TRBV14 with TRBJ1-2; D might be TRBD1 (5 bases). This clonotype was obtained from a woman in her sixties or seventies with acute or convalescent COVID-19. The specimen was peripheral blood. CDR3 nucleotides: TGTGCCAGCAGCGCAGGGATCTATGGCTACACCTTC. Translation gives CASSAGIYGYTF.